A few counts support the clone carrying this T cell receptor beta chain. Its antigen is unknown. This entry comes from a study of T cell repertoires in cytomegalovirus infection. Study in general: Recently identified HLA-C-restricted CMV epitopes were used, and well-studied HLA-B-restricted CMV epitopes were used as well.

The length of the CDR3 is 13 residues. Germline CDR1 reads SEHNR; CDR2 reads FQNEAQ (reference sequence). The V end was cut by 1 base, the J end by 9 bases, with 13 bases between. From the reads, TCRdb called clonotypes with MiXCR, one entry per CDR3 protein. The repertoire holds 60,000 to 75,000 distinct CDR3 sequences, with about 27% as singletons. Study-wide results and caveats: Clonotypes of TCR beta that were HLA-C-restricted and CMV-specific dominated the ex vivo response.

Sequencing was performed on CD8+ T cells from cultured PBMCs, taken from culture after CMV antigen stimulation. The chain joins TRBV7-9 to TRBJ2-7; D remains ambiguous. The receptor was isolated from a human donor in good health (CMV status not recorded). Some clones in this sample may be carry-over from other donors' samples. The CDR3 sequence is CASSLGNHPGQYF. DNA of the CDR3: TGTGCCAGCAGCTTAGGGAACCACCCTGGGCAGTACTTC.